This TCR beta chain was retrieved from a study of CD4 T cell repertoires in COVID-19. Across the study: Relabeled CFSE-low cells, IL-2-expanded for 10 days, met spikes from other coronaviruses. Study-level findings and limits: Sharing of several most expanded SARS-CoV-2-reactive clonotypes across memory subsets suggested intraclonal diversification. In SARS-CoV and/or HKU1 spike cultures, between about 6 and 25% of SARS-CoV-2 clonotypes reappeared.

A word on this clone: The antigen is not known.

V shed 7 bases, J shed 2 bases, and the junction held 10 bases outside the gene matches. CDR3 size: 16 residues. CDR1 and CDR2 (germline): LNHDA, SQIVND (reference sequence). Only in-frame clones appear in the TCRdb table, and some are missing; sequencing was by immunoSEQ multiplex PCR. The sample consists of about 24,000 clones, 93% of them appearing once. The memory T cells were sequenced right after ex vivo isolation, without culture. The sequence derives from a human donor who had COVID-19. Sequencing used circulating follicular helper CD4+ T cells (cTfh) from blood, obtained before the COVID-19 pandemic. This chain connects TRBV19 to TRBJ2-3, with 9 bases lining up with TRBD2. The chain's CDR3 is CASTPLAGIPTDTQYF. The CDR3 DNA is TGTGCCAGTACCCCCCTAGCGGGGATCCCCACAGATACGCAGTATTTT.